This note documents a single TCR beta chain sequence. The data are from a study of blood T cell repertoires in COVID-19. Whole-study context: Sites in the United States, Italy and Spain provided acute and convalescent COVID-19 samples.

Membership in each cohort depended on participant-reported clinical history. Trimming stripped 5 bases from V and 5 bases from J, with 5 bases between. The CDR3 runs 11 residues. Germline CDR1 and CDR2: LGHNT and FRNRAP. In the original processing: Reference gene primers were amplified, and this amplification served to estimate nucleated cell counts. Generated by immunoSEQ multiplex PCR, the TCRdb table keeps only in-frame clones and is missing some. V and J calls and clone size are given by that table; D and trimming were obtained from the DNA. The sample gives fewer than 500,000 clones, nearly 90% of which show up once; approximately 2% is in the top ten.

Sequencing was performed on PBMCs or T cells enriched from blood (not recorded which). V is TRBV12-5 and J is TRBJ2-3, with D perhaps matching TRBD2 (5 bases). This TCR derives from a woman between 18 and 29 years old with acute COVID-19. The DNA of the CDR3 is TGTGCTAGTGGTCGGGGAGATACGCAGTATTTT. This gives the protein CASGRGDTQYF.